The source of this T cell receptor (beta chain) is a study of chemoradiotherapy in HPV16-positive cancers. Assay used: immunoSEQ multiplex PCR; TCRdb lists only in-frame clones, some missing. The repertoire holds about 7,500 clones, with 85% to 90% as singletons. In regard to this clone: What it binds is not known.

Trimming shortened V by 3 bases and J by 5 bases, and 11 bases separated the two germline ends. The CDR3 spans 13 residues. Germline V gene sequence: CDR1 SGHRS, CDR2 YFSETQ. Study conclusions and caveats: Non-HPV-specific T cells did not expand in tumors during treatment, whereas candidate HPV-specific clones and E7-related motifs did. HPV-responsive T-cell expansion during chemoradiotherapy was linked to improved recurrence-free survival in HPV16-positive patients.

This sample was obtained from a patient who underwent chemoradiotherapy. This rearrangement joins TRBV5-1 to TRBJ1-2; possibly TRBD1 for D (6 bases). The origin of this receptor is a human donor with HPV-associated anogenital cancer. This CDR3 is CASSSGGQYGYTF. The CDR3 DNA reads TGCGCCAGCAGCTCCGGGGGACAATATGGCTACACCTTC.